This T cell receptor beta chain was retrieved from a study of control samples from healthy donors and cancer patients. There are a few counts of this clone. V gave up 3 bases and J gave up 7 bases, with 9 bases separating them. The CDR3 contains 11 residues. Germline V gives CDR1 DFQATT, CDR2 SNEGSKA (reference sequence). This table comes from immunoSEQ multiplex PCR, and its TCRdb copy is limited to in-frame clones, with some not included. Among 70,000 to 85,000 clones listed, more than 65% were seen once. This sequence was found in a man aged 55 to 70 with head and neck cancer. This chain links TRBV20-1 with TRBJ1-2; no reliable D call. The sample taken for sequencing was PBMCs. The CDR3 nucleotides read TGCAGTGCTAGGGCGCAGGCTGGCTACACCTTC. It translates to CSARAQAGYTF.